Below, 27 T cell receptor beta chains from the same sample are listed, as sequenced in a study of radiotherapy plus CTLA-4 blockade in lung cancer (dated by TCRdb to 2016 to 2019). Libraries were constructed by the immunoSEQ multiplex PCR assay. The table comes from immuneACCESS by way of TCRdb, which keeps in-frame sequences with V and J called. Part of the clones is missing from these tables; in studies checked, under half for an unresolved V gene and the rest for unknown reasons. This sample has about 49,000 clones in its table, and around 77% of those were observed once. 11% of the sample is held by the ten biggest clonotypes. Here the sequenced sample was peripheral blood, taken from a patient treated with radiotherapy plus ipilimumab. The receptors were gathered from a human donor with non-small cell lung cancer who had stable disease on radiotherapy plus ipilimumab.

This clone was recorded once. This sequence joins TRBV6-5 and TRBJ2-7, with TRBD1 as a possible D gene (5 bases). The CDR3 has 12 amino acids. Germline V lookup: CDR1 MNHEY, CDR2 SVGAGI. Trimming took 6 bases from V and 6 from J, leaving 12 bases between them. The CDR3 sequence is CASSKGHLEQYF. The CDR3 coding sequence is TGTGCCAGCAGCAAAGGACATCTCGAGCAGTACTTC.

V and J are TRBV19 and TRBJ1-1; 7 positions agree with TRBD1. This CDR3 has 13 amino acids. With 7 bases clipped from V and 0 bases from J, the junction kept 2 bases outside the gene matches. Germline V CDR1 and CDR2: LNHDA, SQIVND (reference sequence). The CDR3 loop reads CASTDRVNTEAFF. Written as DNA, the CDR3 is TGTGCCAGTACCGACAGGGTGAACACTGAAGCTTTCTTT.

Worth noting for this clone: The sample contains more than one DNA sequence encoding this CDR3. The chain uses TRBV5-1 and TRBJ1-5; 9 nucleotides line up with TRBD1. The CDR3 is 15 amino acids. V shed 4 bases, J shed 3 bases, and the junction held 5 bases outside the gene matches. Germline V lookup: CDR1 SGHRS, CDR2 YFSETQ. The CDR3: CASSLGQGDNQPQHF. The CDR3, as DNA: TGCGCCAGCAGCCTGGGACAGGGAGACAATCAGCCCCAGCATTTT.

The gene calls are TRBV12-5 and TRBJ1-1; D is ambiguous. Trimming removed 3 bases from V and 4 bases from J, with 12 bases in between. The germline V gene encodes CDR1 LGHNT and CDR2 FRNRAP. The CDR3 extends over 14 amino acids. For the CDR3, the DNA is TGTGCTAGTGGTTTAACCGGAGGCGGCACTGAAGCTTTCTTT. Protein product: CASGLTGGGTEAFF.

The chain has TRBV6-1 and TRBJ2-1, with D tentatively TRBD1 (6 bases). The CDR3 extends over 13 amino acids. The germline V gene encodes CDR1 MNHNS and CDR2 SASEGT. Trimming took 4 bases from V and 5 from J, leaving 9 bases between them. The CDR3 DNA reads TGTGCCAGCAGTGTGAACAGGGACAATGAGCAGTTCTTC. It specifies CASSVNRDNEQFF.

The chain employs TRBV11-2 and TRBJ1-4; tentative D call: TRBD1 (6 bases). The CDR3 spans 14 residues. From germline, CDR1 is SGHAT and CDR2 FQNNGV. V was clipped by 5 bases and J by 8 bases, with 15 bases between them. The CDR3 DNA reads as TGTGCCAGCAGCCCGGCCGGACAGCCGGAAAAACTGTTTTTT. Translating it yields CASSPAGQPEKLFF.

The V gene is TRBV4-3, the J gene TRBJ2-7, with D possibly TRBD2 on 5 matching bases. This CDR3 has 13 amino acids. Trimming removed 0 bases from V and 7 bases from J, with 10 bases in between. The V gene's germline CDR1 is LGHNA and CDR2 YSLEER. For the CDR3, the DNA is TGCGCCAGCAGCCAAGATTTGACGGGAGAGCAGTACTTC. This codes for CASSQDLTGEQYF.

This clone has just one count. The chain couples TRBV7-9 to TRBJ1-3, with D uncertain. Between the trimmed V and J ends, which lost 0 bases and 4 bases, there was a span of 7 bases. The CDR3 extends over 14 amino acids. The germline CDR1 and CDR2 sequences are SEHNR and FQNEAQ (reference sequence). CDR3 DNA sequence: TGTGCCAGCAGCTTAGCAGGGTCCGGAAACACCATATATTTT. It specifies CASSLAGSGNTIYF.

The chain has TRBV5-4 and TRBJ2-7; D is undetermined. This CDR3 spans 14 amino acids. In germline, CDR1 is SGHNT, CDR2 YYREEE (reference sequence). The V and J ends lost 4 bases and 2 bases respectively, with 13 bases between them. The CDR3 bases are TGTGCCAGCAGCCACTCAACCCTCCCCTACGAGCAGTACTTC. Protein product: CASSHSTLPYEQYF. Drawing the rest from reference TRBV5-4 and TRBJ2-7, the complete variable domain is ETGVTQSPTHLIKTRGQQVTLRCSSQSGHNTVSWYQQALGQGPQFIFQYYREEENGRGNFPPRFSGLQFPNYSSELNVNALELDDSALYLCASSHSTLPYEQYFGPGTRLTVT.

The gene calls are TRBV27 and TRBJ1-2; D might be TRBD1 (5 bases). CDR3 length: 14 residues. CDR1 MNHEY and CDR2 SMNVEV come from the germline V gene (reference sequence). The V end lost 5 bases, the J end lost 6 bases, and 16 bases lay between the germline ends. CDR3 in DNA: TGTGCCAGCAGTCCCTCGGGGCAGGGTAATGGCTACACCTTC. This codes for CASSPSGQGNGYTF.

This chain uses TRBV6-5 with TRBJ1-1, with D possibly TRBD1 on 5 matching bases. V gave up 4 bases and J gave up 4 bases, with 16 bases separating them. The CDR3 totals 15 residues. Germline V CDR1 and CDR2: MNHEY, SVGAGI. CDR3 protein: CASSSLVVQGTEAFF. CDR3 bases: TGTGCCAGCAGTTCCCTAGTGGTCCAGGGCACTGAAGCTTTCTTT.

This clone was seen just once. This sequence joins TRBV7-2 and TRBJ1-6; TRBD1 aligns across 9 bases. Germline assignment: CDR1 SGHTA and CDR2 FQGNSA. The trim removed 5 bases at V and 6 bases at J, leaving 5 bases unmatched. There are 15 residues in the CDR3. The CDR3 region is CASSPGTGSNSPLHF. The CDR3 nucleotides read TGTGCCAGCAGCCCCGGGACAGGGAGTAATTCACCCCTCCACTTT.

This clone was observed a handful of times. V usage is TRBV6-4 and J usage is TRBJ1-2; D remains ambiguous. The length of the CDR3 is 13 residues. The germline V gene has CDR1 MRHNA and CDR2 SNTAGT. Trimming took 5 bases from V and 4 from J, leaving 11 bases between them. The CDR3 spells CASSYDWSYGYTF. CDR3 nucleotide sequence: TGTGCCAGCAGTTACGACTGGTCCTATGGCTACACCTTC.

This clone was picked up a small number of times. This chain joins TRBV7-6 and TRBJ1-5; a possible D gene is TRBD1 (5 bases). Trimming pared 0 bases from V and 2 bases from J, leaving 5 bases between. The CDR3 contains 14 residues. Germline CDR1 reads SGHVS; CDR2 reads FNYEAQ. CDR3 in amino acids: CASSLAGGNQPQHF. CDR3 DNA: TGTGCCAGCAGCTTAGCGGGGGGCAATCAGCCCCAGCATTTT.

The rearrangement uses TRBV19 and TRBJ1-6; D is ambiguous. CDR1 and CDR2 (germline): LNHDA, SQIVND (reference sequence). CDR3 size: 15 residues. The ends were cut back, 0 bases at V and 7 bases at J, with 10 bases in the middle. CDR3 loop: CASSIEGGANSPLHF. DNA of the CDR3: TGTGCCAGTAGTATAGAAGGAGGAGCAAATTCACCCCTCCACTTT.

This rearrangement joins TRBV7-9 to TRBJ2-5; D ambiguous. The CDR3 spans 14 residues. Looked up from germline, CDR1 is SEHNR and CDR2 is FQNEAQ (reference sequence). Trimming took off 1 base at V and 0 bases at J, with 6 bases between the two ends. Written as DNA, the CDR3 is TGTGCCAGCAGCTTAGGGCACAACCAAGAGACCCAGTACTTC. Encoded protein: CASSLGHNQETQYF.

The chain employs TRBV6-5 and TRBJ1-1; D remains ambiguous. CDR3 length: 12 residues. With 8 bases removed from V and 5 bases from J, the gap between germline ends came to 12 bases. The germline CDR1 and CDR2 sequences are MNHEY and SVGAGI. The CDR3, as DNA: TGTGCCAGCGTAGGCGCCGGGACTGAAGCTTTCTTT. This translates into CASVGAGTEAFF.

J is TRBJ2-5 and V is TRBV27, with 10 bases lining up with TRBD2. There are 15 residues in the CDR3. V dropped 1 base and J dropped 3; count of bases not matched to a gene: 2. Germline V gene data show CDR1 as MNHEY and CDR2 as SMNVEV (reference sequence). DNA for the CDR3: TGTGCCAGCAGTTTATGGCTAGCGGGGGAAGAGACCCAGTACTTC. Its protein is CASSLWLAGEETQYF.

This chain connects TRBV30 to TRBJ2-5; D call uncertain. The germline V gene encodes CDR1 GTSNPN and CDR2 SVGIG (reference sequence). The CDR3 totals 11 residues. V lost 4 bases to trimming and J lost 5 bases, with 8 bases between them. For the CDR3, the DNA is TGTGCCTGGATGCGAGAGGAGACCCAGTACTTC. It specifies CAWMREETQYF.

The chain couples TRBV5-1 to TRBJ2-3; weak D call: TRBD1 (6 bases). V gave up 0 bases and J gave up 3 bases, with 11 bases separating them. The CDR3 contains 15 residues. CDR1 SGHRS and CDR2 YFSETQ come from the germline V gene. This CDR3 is CASSLGRGQTDTQYF. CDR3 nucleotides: TGCGCCAGCAGCTTGGGCAGGGGCCAGACAGATACGCAGTATTTT.

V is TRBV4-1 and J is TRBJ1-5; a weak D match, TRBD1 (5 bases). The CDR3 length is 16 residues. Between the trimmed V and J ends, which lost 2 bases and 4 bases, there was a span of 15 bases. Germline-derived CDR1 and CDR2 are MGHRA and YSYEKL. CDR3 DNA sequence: TGCGCCAGCAGCCAATCCCTAGGGGCAGGTAATCAGCCCCAGCATTTT. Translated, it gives CASSQSLGAGNQPQHF.

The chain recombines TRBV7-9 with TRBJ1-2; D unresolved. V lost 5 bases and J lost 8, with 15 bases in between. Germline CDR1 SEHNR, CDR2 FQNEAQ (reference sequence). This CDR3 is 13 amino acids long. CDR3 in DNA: TGTGCCAGCAGCGGGAACAAGATGGGGGGCTACACCTTC. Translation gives CASSGNKMGGYTF. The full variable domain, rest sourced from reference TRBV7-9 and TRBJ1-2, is DTGVSQNPRHKITKRGQNVTFRCDPISEHNRLYWYRQTLGQGPEFLTYFQNEAQLEKSRLLSDRFSAERPKGSFSTLEIQRTEQGDSAMYLCASSGNKMGGYTFGSGTRLTVV.

CDR3 sequence (DNA): TGCGCCAGCAGCCCGGCCGGGACGCAGTCCTACAATGAGCAGTTCTTC. Its protein product is CASSPAGTQSYNEQFF. The J gene is TRBJ2-1, the V gene TRBV4-1, with D perhaps TRBD1 or TRBD2 (5 bases each). V dropped 4 bases and J dropped 1 base, with 14 bases sitting between them. The CDR3 extends over 16 amino acids. Per germline, CDR1 MGHRA and CDR2 YSYEKL.

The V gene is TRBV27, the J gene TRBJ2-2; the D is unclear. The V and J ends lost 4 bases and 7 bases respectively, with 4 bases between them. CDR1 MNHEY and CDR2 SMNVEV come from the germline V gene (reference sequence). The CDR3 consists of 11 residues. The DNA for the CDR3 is TGTGCCAGCAGTTCGGGCGGGGAGCTGTTTTTT. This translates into CASSSGGELFF.

CDR3 DNA: TGTGCCTCGGACAGGGGCTATGGCTACACCTTC. As protein: CASDRGYGYTF. V gene TRBV30 combines with J gene TRBJ1-2; 9 bases are a match to TRBD1. The CDR3 covers 11 residues. Germline assignment: CDR1 GTSNPN and CDR2 SVGIG (reference sequence). The V gene end was trimmed by 7 bases and the J gene end by 4 bases; junction bases not matched to a gene: 1.

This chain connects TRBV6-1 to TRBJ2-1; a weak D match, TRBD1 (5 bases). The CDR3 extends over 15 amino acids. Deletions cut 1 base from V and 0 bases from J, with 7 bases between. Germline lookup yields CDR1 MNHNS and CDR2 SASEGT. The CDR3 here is CASSEEGLSYNEQFF. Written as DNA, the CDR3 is TGTGCCAGCAGTGAAGAGGGGCTCTCCTACAATGAGCAGTTCTTC.

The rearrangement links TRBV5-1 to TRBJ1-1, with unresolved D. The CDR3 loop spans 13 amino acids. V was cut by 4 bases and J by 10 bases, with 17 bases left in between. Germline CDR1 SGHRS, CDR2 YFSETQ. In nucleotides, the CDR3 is TGCGCCAGCAGCCCGGAAGGATGGGCAGTAGCTTTCTTT. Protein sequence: CASSPEGWAVAFF. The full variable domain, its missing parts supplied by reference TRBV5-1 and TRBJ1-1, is KAGVTQTPRYLIKTRGQQVTLSCSPISGHRSVSWYQQTPGQGLQFLFEYFSETQRNKGNFPGRFSGRQFSNSRSEMNVSTLELGDSALYLCASSPEGWAVAFFGQGTRLTVV.